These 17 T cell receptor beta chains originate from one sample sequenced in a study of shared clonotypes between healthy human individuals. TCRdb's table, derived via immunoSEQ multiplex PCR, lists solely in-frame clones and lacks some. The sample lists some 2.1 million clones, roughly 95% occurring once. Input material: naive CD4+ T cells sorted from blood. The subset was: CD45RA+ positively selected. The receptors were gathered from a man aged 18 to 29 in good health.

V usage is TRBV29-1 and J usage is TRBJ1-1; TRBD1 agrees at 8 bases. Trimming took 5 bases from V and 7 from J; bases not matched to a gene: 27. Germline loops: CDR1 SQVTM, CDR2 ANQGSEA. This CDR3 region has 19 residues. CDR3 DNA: TGCAGCGTTTATGTGGGTTGGGGTAGGTCAGGGGGCCTCCCTTTTGAAGCTTTCTTT. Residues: CSVYVGWGRSGGLPFEAFF.

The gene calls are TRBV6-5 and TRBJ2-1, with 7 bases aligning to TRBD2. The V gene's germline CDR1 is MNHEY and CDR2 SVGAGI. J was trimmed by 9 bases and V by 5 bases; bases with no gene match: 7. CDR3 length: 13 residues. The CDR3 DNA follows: TGTGCCAGCAGTCTGATCCTAGCGGCTGAGCAGTTCTTC. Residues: CASSLILAAEQFF.

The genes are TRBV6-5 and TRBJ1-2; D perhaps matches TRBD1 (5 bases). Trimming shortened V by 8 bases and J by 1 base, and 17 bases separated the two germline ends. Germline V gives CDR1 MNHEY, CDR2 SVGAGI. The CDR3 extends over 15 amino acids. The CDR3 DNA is TGTGCCAGCGGGAACCCGGGACGGTTTAACTATGGCTACACCTTC. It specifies CASGNPGRFNYGYTF.

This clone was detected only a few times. The CDR3 protein is CASSSAQRGYTF. CDR3 DNA: TGTGCCAGCAGCTCAGCTCAGCGCGGCTACACCTTC. This chain connects TRBV7-9 to TRBJ1-2; D remains unclear. Germline-derived CDR1 and CDR2 are SEHNR and FQNEAQ (reference sequence). CDR3 length equals 12 residues. V lost 4 bases and J 8 bases, leaving 11 bases between the germline ends.

CDR3 protein: CAWSVLSGEQYF. Here the CDR3 DNA reads TGTGCCTGGAGTGTATTATCGGGCGAGCAGTACTTC. The chain carries TRBV30 and TRBJ2-7; D is unclear. The germline CDR1 and CDR2 sequences are GTSNPN and SVGIG (reference sequence). V lost 0 bases to trimming and J lost 6 bases, with 9 bases between them. The CDR3 consists of 12 residues. Variable domain in full (rest from reference TRBV30 and TRBJ2-7): SQTIHQWPATLVQPVGSPLSLECTVEGTSNPNLYWYRQAAGRGLQLLFYSVGIGQISSEVPQNLSASRPQDRQFILSSKKLLLSDSGFYLCAWSVLSGEQYFGPGTRLTVT.

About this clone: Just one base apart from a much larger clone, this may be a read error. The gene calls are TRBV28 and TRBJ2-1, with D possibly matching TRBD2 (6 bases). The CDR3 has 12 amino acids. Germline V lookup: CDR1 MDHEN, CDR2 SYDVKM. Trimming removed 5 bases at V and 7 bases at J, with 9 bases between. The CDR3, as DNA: TGTGCCAGCAGTAGCCGGGAGAATGAGCAGTTCTTC. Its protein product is CASSSRENEQFF.

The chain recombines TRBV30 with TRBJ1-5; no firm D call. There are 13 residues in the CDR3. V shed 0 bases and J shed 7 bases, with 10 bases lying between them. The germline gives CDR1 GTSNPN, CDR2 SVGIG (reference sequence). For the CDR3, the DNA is TGTGCCTGGAGTGTACGGGTTAGCCAGCCCCAGCATTTT. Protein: CAWSVRVSQPQHF.

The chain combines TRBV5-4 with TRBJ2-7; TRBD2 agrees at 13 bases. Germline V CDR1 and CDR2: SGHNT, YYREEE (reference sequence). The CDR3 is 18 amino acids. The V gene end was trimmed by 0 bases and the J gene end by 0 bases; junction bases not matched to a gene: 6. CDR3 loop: CASSLGGLAGRSSYEQYF. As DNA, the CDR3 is TGTGCCAGCAGCTTGGGGGGACTAGCGGGGAGGAGCTCCTACGAGCAGTACTTC.

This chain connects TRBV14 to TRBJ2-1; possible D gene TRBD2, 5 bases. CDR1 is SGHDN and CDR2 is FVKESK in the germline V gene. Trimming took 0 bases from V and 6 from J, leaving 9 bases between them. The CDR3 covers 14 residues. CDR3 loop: CASSQEARANEQFF. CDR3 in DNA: TGTGCCAGCAGCCAAGAGGCGAGGGCCAATGAGCAGTTCTTC.

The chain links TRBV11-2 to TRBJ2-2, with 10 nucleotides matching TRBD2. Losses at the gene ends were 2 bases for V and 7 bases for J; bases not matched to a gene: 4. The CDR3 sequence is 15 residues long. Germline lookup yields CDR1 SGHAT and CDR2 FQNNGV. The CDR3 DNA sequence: TGTGCCAGCAGCTTATCTAGCGGGAGTGGCGGGGAGCTGTTTTTT. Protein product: CASSLSSGSGGELFF. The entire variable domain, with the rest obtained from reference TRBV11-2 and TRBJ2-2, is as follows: EAGVAQSPRYKIIEKRQSVAFWCNPISGHATLYWYQQILGQGPKLLIQFQNNGVVDDSQLPKDRFSAERLKGVDSTLKIQPAKLEDSAVYLCASSLSSGSGGELFFGEGSRLTVL.

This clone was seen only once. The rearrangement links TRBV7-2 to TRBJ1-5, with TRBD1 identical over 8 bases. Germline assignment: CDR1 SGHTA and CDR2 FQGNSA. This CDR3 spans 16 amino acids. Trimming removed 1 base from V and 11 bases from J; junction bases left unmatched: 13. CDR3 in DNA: TGTGCCAGCAGCTTAGGAGGGGCAGGGGGCCCCAGGGCCCAGCATTTT. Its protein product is CASSLGGAGGPRAQHF.

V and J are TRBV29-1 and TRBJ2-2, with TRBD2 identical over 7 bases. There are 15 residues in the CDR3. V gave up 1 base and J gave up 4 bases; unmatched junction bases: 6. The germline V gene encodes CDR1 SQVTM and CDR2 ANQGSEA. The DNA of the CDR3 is TGCAGCGTTGAAGGGACTAGTACTACCACCGGGGAGCTGTTTTTT. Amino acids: CSVEGTSTTTGELFF.

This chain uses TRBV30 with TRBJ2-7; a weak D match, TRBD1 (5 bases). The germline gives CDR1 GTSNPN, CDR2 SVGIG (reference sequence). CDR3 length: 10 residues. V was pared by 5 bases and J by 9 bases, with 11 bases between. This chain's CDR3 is CAWGRDAQYF. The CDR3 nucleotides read TGTGCCTGGGGCAGGGATGCGCAGTACTTC.

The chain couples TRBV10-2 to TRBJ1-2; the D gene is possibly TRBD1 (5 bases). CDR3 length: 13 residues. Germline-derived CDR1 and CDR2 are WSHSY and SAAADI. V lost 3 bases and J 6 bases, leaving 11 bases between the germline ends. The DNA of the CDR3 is TGCGCCAGCAGTGACGGGACCGGCGATGGCTACACCTTC. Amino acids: CASSDGTGDGYTF.

The CDR3: CASRSLNNEQFF. Here the CDR3 DNA reads TGCGCCAGCAGGAGCCTTAACAATGAGCAGTTCTTC. This sequence joins TRBV5-1 and TRBJ2-1; D is unresolved. The CDR3 consists of 12 residues. In germline, CDR1 is SGHRS, CDR2 YFSETQ. V was trimmed by 5 bases and J by 5 bases, leaving 8 bases between them.

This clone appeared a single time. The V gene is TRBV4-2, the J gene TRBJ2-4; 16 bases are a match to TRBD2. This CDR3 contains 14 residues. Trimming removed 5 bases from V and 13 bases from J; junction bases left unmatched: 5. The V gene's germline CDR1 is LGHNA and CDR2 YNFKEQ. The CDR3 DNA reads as TGTGCCAGCAGCGTGCCGGGACTAGCGGGGGGGCAGTACTTC. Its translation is CASSVPGLAGGQYF.

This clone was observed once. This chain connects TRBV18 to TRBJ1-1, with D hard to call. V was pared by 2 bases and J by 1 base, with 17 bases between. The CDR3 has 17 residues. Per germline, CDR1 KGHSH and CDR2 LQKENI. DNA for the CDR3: TGTGCCAGCTCACCAATCATGATCCAGCCCCAGAACACTGAAGCTTTCTTT. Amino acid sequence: CASSPIMIQPQNTEAFF.